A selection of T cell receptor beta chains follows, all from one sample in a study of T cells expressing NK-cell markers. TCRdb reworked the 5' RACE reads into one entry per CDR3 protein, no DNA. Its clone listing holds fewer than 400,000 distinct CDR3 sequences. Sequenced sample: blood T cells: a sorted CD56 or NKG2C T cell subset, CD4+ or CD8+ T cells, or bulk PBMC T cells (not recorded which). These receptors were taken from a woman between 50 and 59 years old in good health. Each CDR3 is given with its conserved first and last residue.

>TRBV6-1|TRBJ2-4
CASKLDMKNIQYF
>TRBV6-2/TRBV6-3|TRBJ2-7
CASSYRGAGLLGRYEQYF
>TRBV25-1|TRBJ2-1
CASSERSTVYNEQFF
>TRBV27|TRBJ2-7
CASTPGTRNYEQYF
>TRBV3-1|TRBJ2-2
CASSLEGEINTGELFF
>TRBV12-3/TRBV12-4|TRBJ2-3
CASSLGTPAPSTDTQYF
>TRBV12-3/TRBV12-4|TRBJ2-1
CASSLGQRSSYNEQFF
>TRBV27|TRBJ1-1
CASSLSVGGKDTEAFF
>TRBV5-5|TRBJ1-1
CASSLVGTGAFRNTEAFF
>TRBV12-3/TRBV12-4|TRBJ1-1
CASSLHRDRPTLNTEAFF
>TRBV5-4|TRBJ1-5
CASRRRLKGVNQPQHF
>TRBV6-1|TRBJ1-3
CASSLLGYAAGNTIYF
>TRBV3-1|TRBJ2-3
CASSQELRHTDTQYF
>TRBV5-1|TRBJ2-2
CASSLVFGKTGELFF
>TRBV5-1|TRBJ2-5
CASSDSMGETQYF
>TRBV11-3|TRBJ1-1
CASSLSGGGQAFF
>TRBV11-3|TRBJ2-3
CASSLGKRESTDTQYF
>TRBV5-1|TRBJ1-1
CASGGILNTEAFF
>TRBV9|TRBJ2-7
CASSFLGGQGHEQYF
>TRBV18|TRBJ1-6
CASSPQGLTNSPLHF
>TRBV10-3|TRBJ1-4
CAISTGPNEKLFF
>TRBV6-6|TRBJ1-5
CASSSGTAQPQHF
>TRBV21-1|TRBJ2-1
CASSKPGLAASYNEQFF
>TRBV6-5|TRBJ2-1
CASSMTSGSNEQFF
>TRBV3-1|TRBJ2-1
CASSQARDYNEQFF